Below are 15 T cell receptor beta chains sequenced from a single sample in a study of blood T cells in healthy people across ages. Together with a sample-barcoded 5' primer, a J-beta primer mix was included in a second PCR lasting roughly 6 to 12 cycles. TCRdb reprocessed the 5' RACE reads with MiXCR, giving one entry per CDR3 protein. The sample includes approximately 1.5 million distinct CDR3 sequences, 30% to 40% of them seen just once. The sample taken for sequencing was blood. Receptors originate from a woman in her thirties in good health.

This clonotype was seen only a few times. The chain couples TRBV4-1 to TRBJ2-1; D is perhaps TRBD2 (6 bases). The germline V gene encodes CDR1 MGHRA and CDR2 YSYEKL. The CDR3 runs 14 residues. V dropped 1 base and J dropped 4 bases, with 8 bases sitting between them. CDR3 amino acids: CASSQGTNYNEQFF. The CDR3 bases are TGCGCCAGCAGCCAAGGGACTAATTACAATGAGCAGTTCTTC.

Notes on this clonotype: This may stem from a read error, because a much larger clone lies one nucleotide away. The V gene is TRBV29-1, the J gene TRBJ1-2, with 7 bases identical to TRBD1. The V gene's germline CDR1 is SQVTM and CDR2 ANQGSEA. This CDR3 comprises 11 residues. CDR3: CNTGTAYGYTF. The CDR3 DNA follows: TGCAACACCGGGACAGCATATGGCTACACCTTC.

Notes on this clonotype: A junction boundary mismatches the germline segment, possibly from a read error. The V and J genes are TRBV7-3 and TRBJ2-1; TRBD1 is a possible D gene (6 bases). CDR1 is SGHTA and CDR2 is FQGTGA in the germline V gene. This CDR3 is 14 amino acids long. The CDR3: CVSKYLDRWDEQFF. The CDR3 DNA reads as TGTGTCAGCAAATATTTGGACAGATGGGATGAGCAGTTCTTC.

This clonotype has a count of ten or more. J is TRBJ2-1 and V is TRBV27; weak D call: TRBD2 (5 bases). The CDR3 consists of 14 residues. Trimming shortened V by 5 bases and J by 9 bases, and 17 bases separated the two germline ends. The germline CDR1 and CDR2 sequences are MNHEY and SMNVEV (reference sequence). CDR3 DNA sequence: TGTGCCAGCAGTCCCACCCTCACTAGGTCTGAGCAGTTCTTC. Protein: CASSPTLTRSEQFF.

The chain recombines TRBV28 with TRBJ2-7; TRBD1 matches 7 bases. Germline CDR1 MDHEN, CDR2 SYDVKM. V trimming: 11 bases; J trimming: 2 bases; junction bases outside the gene matches: 6. This CDR3 comprises 12 residues. The DNA for the CDR3 is TGTGCCTCAGAAGACAGGGCCTACGAGCAGTACTTC. Protein sequence: CASEDRAYEQYF.

On this clonotype itself: This could be a read error, since a much larger clone is one nucleotide away. The gene calls are TRBV7-2 and TRBJ2-1, with TRBD1 identical over 8 bases. The germline gives CDR1 SGHTA, CDR2 FQGNSA. The CDR3 is 14 amino acids. The ends lost 5 bases at V and 13 bases at J; junction bases unmatched: 13. This CDR3 is CASSRDRGKETQFF. DNA for the CDR3: TGTGCCAGCAGCCGCGACAGGGGTAAAGAGACCCAGTTCTTC.

Only a few counts were recorded for this clonotype. The rearrangement joins TRBV7-2 to TRBJ1-2; 7 bases fit TRBD1. Germline V CDR1 and CDR2: SGHTA, FQGNSA. CDR3 length: 16 residues. V trimming: 4 bases; J trimming: 1 base; junction bases outside the gene matches: 9. The CDR3 sequence is CASSSTGTANNYGYTF. The CDR3 bases are TGTGCCAGCAGCTCGACCGGGACAGCTAATAACTATGGCTACACCTTC.

The table lists this clonotype with a few counts. V and J are TRBV27 and TRBJ1-2; no definite D call. The V gene's germline CDR1 is MNHEY and CDR2 SMNVEV (reference sequence). CDR3 length: 15 residues. The V gene lost 4 bases and the J gene lost 4 bases, with 16 bases spanning the gap. The CDR3 nucleotides read TGTGCCAGCAGTTCCCCCAGTGGTAGTGGCTATGGCTACACCTTC. Amino acids: CASSSPSGSGYGYTF.

The chain is built from TRBV5-1 and TRBJ1-5; possible D gene TRBD1, 5 bases. This CDR3 contains 15 residues. Trimming pared 4 bases from V and 0 bases from J, leaving 11 bases between. Germline loops: CDR1 SGHRS, CDR2 YFSETQ. CDR3 sequence (DNA): TGCGCCAGCAGCATCGACAGTTATAGCAATCAGCCCCAGCATTTT. Translating it yields CASSIDSYSNQPQHF.

This clonotype has a handful of counts. V is TRBV30 and J is TRBJ2-7; D is possibly TRBD1 (6 bases). Looked up from germline, CDR1 is GTSNPN and CDR2 is SVGIG (reference sequence). This CDR3 comprises 11 residues. The V end lost 3 bases, the J end lost 7 bases, and 10 bases lay between the germline ends. The CDR3 loop is CAWSTGLEQYF. The CDR3 DNA follows: TGTGCCTGGAGCACAGGGTTGGAGCAGTACTTC. Full variable domain (remainder filled in from reference TRBV30 and TRBJ2-7): SQTIHQWPATLVQPVGSPLSLECTVEGTSNPNLYWYRQAAGRGLQLLFYSVGIGQISSEVPQNLSASRPQDRQFILSSKKLLLSDSGFYLCAWSTGLEQYFGPGTRLTVT.

The chain combines TRBV6-5 with TRBJ2-1, with 7 bases fitting TRBD2. CDR3 length equals 14 residues. V lost 5 bases and J lost 4; bases outside the gene matches: 5. Germline CDR1 reads MNHEY; CDR2 reads SVGAGI. CDR3 in DNA: TGTGCCAGCAGTGAGACTAGCAGGTACAATGAGCAGTTCTTC. Translating gives CASSETSRYNEQFF.

This clonotype has just a few counts. V gene TRBV29-1 combines with J gene TRBJ1-1; TRBD1 might be the D (6 bases). The CDR3 has 17 residues. V shed 4 bases and J shed 0 bases, with 21 bases lying between them. The germline V gene has CDR1 SQVTM and CDR2 ANQGSEA. CDR3 bases: TGCAGCGTTGCAGGGCAGGGGAACTTGGTCCTGAACACTGAAGCTTTCTTT. Its translation: CSVAGQGNLVLNTEAFF.

This clonotype was counted a few times. This rearrangement joins TRBV12-3 or TRBV12-4 to TRBJ2-1; TRBD2 might be the D (6 bases). Trimming pared 2 bases from V and 4 bases from J, leaving 24 bases between. The CDR3 runs 19 residues. The DNA of the CDR3 is TGTGCCAGCAGTTTAACCCCGTTGTCAGGCCGGGGGACGTACAATGAGCAGTTCTTC. The encoded protein is CASSLTPLSGRGTYNEQFF.

This clonotype appeared many times. V usage is TRBV4-2 and J usage is TRBJ2-7; 10 bases are a match to TRBD1. V dropped 1 base and J dropped 3; count of bases not matched to a gene: 3. The CDR3 is 15 residues long. Germline CDR1 LGHNA, CDR2 YNFKEQ. CDR3 DNA sequence: TGTGCCAGCAGCCAAGGGGGGACAGGGGACTACGAGCAGTACTTC. This sequence encodes CASSQGGTGDYEQYF.

The chain links TRBV27 to TRBJ2-1; the match to TRBD1 covers 9 bases. The CDR3 length is 16 residues. Germline CDR1 is MNHEY and CDR2 is SMNVEV (reference sequence). V lost 1 base, J lost 3 bases, and 4 bases stayed unmatched. Here the CDR3 reads CASSLLTGGYYNEQFF. The CDR3 coding sequence is TGTGCCAGCAGTTTATTAACAGGGGGCTACTACAATGAGCAGTTCTTC.